These 4 T cell receptor beta chains were all obtained from the same sample, sequenced in a study of blood T cell repertoires in COVID-19. The table came from immunoSEQ multiplex PCR; TCRdb's copy has only in-frame clones and leaves some out. In the table there are some 190,000 clones, roughly 84% of which are singletons. Sequencing used PBMCs or T cells enriched from blood (not recorded which). These receptors all stem from a woman in her twenties or thirties who had been exposed to COVID-19.

The chain couples TRBV30 to TRBJ1-2; D ambiguous. The germline gives CDR1 GTSNPN, CDR2 SVGIG (reference sequence). There are 14 residues in the CDR3. Trimming stripped 3 bases from V and 4 bases from J, with 15 bases between. Written as DNA, the CDR3 is TGTGCCTGGAGGCTGACACTAGGAGGCTATGGCTACACCTTC. This codes for CAWRLTLGGYGYTF. The variable domain in full, completed from reference TRBV30 and TRBJ1-2, reads SQTIHQWPATLVQPVGSPLSLECTVEGTSNPNLYWYRQAAGRGLQLLFYSVGIGQISSEVPQNLSASRPQDRQFILSSKKLLLSDSGFYLCAWRLTLGGYGYTFGSGTRLTVV.

V gene TRBV27 combines with J gene TRBJ1-2; a possible D gene is TRBD1 (5 bases). This CDR3 spans 12 amino acids. Germline-derived CDR1 and CDR2 are MNHEY and SMNVEV (reference sequence). V shed 6 bases and J shed 8 bases, with 13 bases lying between them. In DNA form, the CDR3 reads TGTGCCAGCAGGGGGGAGGGGTGGGGCTACACCTTC. It encodes CASRGEGWGYTF.

Only one count was recorded for this clone. This rearrangement joins TRBV12-5 to TRBJ1-5; D possibly corresponds to TRBD1 (6 bases). The CDR3 runs 13 residues. Trimming shortened V by 3 bases and J by 9 bases, and 12 bases separated the two germline ends. Germline V lookup: CDR1 LGHNT, CDR2 FRNRAP. As DNA, the CDR3 is TGTGCTAGTGGTTTTTCAGGGGAGCCGCCCCAGCATTTT. Translating it yields CASGFSGEPPQHF.

The rearrangement uses TRBV11-2 and TRBJ2-5; 15 positions match TRBD2. This CDR3 spans 16 amino acids. In germline, CDR1 is SGHAT, CDR2 FQNNGV. The V segment lost 3 bases and the J segment 1 base; nucleotides outside the gene matches: 0. This CDR3 is CASSLGLAGGQETQYF. The DNA for the CDR3 is TGTGCCAGCAGCTTGGGACTAGCGGGGGGCCAAGAGACCCAGTACTTC.